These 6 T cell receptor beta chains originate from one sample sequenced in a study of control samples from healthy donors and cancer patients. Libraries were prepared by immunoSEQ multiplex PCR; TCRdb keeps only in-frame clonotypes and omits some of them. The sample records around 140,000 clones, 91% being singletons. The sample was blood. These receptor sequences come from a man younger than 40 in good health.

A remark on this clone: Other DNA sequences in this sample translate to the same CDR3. The CDR3: CASSYSGSSYNSPLHF. In DNA, the CDR3 is TGTGCCAGCAGTTACTCTGGGAGCTCCTATAATTCACCCCTCCACTTT. This chain links TRBV6-6 with TRBJ1-6; D ambiguous. The V gene's germline CDR1 is MNHNY and CDR2 SVGAGI (reference sequence). The CDR3 has 16 amino acids. V was pared by 0 bases and J by 0 bases, with 6 bases between.

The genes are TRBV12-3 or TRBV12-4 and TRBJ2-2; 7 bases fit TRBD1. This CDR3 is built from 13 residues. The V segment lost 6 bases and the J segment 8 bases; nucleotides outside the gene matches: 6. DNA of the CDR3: TGTGCCAGCAGATTACAGGGGATAGGGGAGCTGTTTTTT. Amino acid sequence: CASRLQGIGELFF.

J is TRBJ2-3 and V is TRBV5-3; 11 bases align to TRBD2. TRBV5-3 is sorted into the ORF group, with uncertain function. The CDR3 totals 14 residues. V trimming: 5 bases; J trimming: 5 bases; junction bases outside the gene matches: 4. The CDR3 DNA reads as TGTGCCAGAAGTCTAGCGGGGGGCAGAGATACGCAGTATTTT. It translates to CARSLAGGRDTQYF.

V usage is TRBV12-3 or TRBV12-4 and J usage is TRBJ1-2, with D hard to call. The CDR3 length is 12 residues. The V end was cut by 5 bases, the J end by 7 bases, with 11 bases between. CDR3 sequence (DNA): TGTGCCAGCAGTAACGACATGGGTGGCTACACCTTC. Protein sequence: CASSNDMGGYTF.

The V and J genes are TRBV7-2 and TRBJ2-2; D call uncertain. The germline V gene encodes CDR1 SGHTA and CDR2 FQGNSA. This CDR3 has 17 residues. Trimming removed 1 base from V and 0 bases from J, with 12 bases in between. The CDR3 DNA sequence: TGTGCCAGCAGCTTAGTACGTCGGAGTCCGAACACCGGGGAGCTGTTTTTT. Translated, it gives CASSLVRRSPNTGELFF.

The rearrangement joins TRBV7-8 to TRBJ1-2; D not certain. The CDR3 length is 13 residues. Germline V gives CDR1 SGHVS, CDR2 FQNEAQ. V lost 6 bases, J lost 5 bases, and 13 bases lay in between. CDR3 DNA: TGTGCCAGCAGTCAGGATCCAGATTATGGCTACACCTTC. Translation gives CASSQDPDYGYTF.